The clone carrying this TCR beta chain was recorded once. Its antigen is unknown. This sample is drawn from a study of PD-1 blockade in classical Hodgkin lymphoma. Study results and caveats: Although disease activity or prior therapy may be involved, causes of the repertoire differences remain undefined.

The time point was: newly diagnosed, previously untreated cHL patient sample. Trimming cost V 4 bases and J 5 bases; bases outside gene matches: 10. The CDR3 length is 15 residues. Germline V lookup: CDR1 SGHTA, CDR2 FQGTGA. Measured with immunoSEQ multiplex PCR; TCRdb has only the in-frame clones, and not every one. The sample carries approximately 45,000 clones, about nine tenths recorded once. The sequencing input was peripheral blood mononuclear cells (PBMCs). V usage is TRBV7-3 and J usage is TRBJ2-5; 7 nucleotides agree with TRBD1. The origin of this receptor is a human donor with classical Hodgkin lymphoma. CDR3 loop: CASSSSATGIETQYF. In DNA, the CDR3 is TGTGCCAGCAGCTCATCCGCGACAGGGATCGAGACCCAGTACTTC.